The 23 T cell receptor beta chains listed next were all sequenced from one sample in a study of T cell responses to AZD1222 COVID-19 vaccine. Assay used: immunoSEQ multiplex PCR; TCRdb lists only in-frame clones, some missing. The repertoire holds approximately 140,000 clones, over 80% seen once, with 3% to 4% in the top ten. The material sequenced was peripheral blood, taken 28 days after the second AZD1222 dose. These receptors were collected from an adult who received the AZD1222 COVID-19 vaccine.

V and J are TRBV12-1 and TRBJ2-7. TRBV12-1 is tagged as a pseudogene. The CDR3 sequence is 13 residues long. DNA for the CDR3: TGTGCCAGCAGCCCTGTAGGGATCTACGAGCAGTACTTC. It specifies CASSPVGIYEQYF.

The chain carries TRBV11-3 and TRBJ2-5, with TRBD2 identical over 7 bases. There are 13 residues in the CDR3. In germline, CDR1 is SGHNT, CDR2 YENEEA. V was clipped by 5 bases and J by 2 bases; unmatched bases: 2. The CDR3, as DNA: TGTGCCAGCAGCCGGGACTATCAAGAGACCCAGTACTTC. Protein: CASSRDYQETQYF.

This chain links TRBV11-3 with TRBJ2-1; the D gene is possibly TRBD2 (6 bases). Between the trimmed V and J ends, which lost 3 bases and 6 bases, there was a span of 15 bases. Germline V CDR1 and CDR2: SGHNT, YENEEA. The length of the CDR3 is 15 residues. The DNA of the CDR3 is TGTGCCAGCAGCTTGACTAGTCCCATGATCAATGAGCAGTTCTTC. It encodes CASSLTSPMINEQFF.

The CDR3 DNA reads as TGCAGCGTGGGGGGTAACGAGCAGTACTTC. Translating it yields CSVGGNEQYF. V and J are TRBV29-1 and TRBJ2-7; tentative D call: TRBD2 (6 bases). CDR1 is SQVTM, CDR2 ANQGSEA, per germline. The CDR3 is 10 residues long. V was cut by 6 bases and J by 5 bases, with 8 bases left in between.

The chain uses TRBV6-5 and TRBJ2-1; 14 bases match TRBD2. CDR1 is MNHEY and CDR2 is SVGAGI in the germline V gene. J lost 15 bases, V lost 6 bases, and 10 bases had no gene match. The CDR3 sequence is 14 residues long. This chain's CDR3 is CASRPGLAGAKGFF. The CDR3 nucleotides are TGTGCCAGCAGACCGGGACTAGCGGGGGCCAAGGGGTTCTTC.

The V gene is TRBV24-1, the J gene TRBJ2-1; weak D call: TRBD2 (5 bases). V lost 12 bases to trimming and J lost 6 bases, with 17 bases between them. CDR3 length: 13 residues. Germline assignment: CDR1 KGHDR and CDR2 SFDVKD. CDR3 sequence reads: CASSEGVFNEQFF. The CDR3 nucleotides are TGTGCCTCTTCTGAGGGAGTTTTCAATGAGCAGTTCTTC.

The chain links TRBV6-2 or TRBV6-3 to TRBJ2-3; D remains ambiguous. The CDR3 has 15 residues. Trimming shortened V by 7 bases and J by 4 bases, and 18 bases separated the two germline ends. Germline V gives CDR1 MNHEY, CDR2 SVGEGT. The CDR3 bases are TGTGCCAGCACCCCCGTTATATCGTCGGCAGATACGCAGTATTTT. Translation gives CASTPVISSADTQYF.

This sequence joins TRBV6-5 and TRBJ2-2; the match to TRBD2 covers 8 bases. The CDR3 runs 15 residues. Germline V gives CDR1 MNHEY, CDR2 SVGAGI. V lost 6 bases to trimming and J lost 8 bases; unmatched junction nucleotides: 11. Written as DNA, the CDR3 is TGTGCCAGCAGAGTTCCCAGCGGGAGTTTAGGGGAGCTGTTTTTT. Translation: CASRVPSGSLGELFF.

The chain couples TRBV30 to TRBJ1-1; D ambiguous. Between the trimmed V and J ends, which lost 0 bases and 4 bases, there was a span of 3 bases. The CDR3 is made up of 11 amino acids. The germline gives CDR1 GTSNPN, CDR2 SVGIG (reference sequence). CDR3 nucleotides: TGTGCCTGGAGTGTCGTCACTGAAGCTTTCTTT. Its protein product is CAWSVVTEAFF.

The V gene is TRBV9, the J gene TRBJ2-1, with 10 bases identical to TRBD2. CDR1 SGDLS and CDR2 YYNGEE come from the germline V gene. This CDR3 region has 15 residues. The V and J ends lost 7 bases and 5 bases, in that order; junction bases with no gene match: 9. The CDR3 is CASSSRTSGNNEQFF. Written as DNA, the CDR3 is TGTGCCAGCTCCAGTCGGACTAGCGGTAACAATGAGCAGTTCTTC.

The CDR3 protein is CAWGLRTNYGYTF. In nucleotides, the CDR3 is TGTGCCTGGGGACTCCGGACGAACTATGGCTACACCTTC. The chain is built from TRBV30 and TRBJ1-2; no clear D. Per germline, CDR1 GTSNPN and CDR2 SVGIG (reference sequence). V lost 5 bases and J 2 bases, leaving 12 bases between the germline ends. The CDR3 loop spans 13 amino acids. Looking up the rest from reference TRBV30 and TRBJ1-2 gives the full variable domain: SQTIHQWPATLVQPVGSPLSLECTVEGTSNPNLYWYRQAAGRGLQLLFYSVGIGQISSEVPQNLSASRPQDRQFILSSKKLLLSDSGFYLCAWGLRTNYGYTFGSGTRLTVV.

The chain couples TRBV28 to TRBJ1-2; D might be TRBD1 (6 bases). Trimming took off 6 bases at V and 8 bases at J, with 13 bases between the two ends. The length of the CDR3 is 12 residues. Germline loops: CDR1 MDHEN, CDR2 SYDVKM. The CDR3 region is CASRHGQKGYTF. CDR3 bases: TGTGCCAGCAGACATGGACAGAAGGGCTACACCTTC.

The chain combines TRBV4-1 with TRBJ1-2; D gene uncertain. The length of the CDR3 is 15 residues. With 2 bases removed from V and 6 bases from J, the gap between germline ends came to 16 bases. Germline V gene data show CDR1 as MGHRA and CDR2 as YSYEKL. CDR3 amino acids: CASSQRDNGSNGYTF. The DNA of the CDR3 is TGCGCCAGCAGCCAACGGGATAACGGATCGAATGGCTACACCTTC.

This clone has only one observation. The J gene is TRBJ1-6, the V gene TRBV30; TRBD1 might be the D (5 bases). Deletions cut 0 bases from V and 7 bases from J, with 10 bases between. This CDR3 contains 14 residues. The V gene's germline CDR1 is GTSNPN and CDR2 SVGIG (reference sequence). DNA for the CDR3: TGTGCCTGGAGTGTGCGGGGGGGAAATTCACCCCTCCACTTT. This encodes CAWSVRGGNSPLHF. The whole variable domain, filled in from reference TRBV30 and TRBJ1-6, reads SQTIHQWPATLVQPVGSPLSLECTVEGTSNPNLYWYRQAAGRGLQLLFYSVGIGQISSEVPQNLSASRPQDRQFILSSKKLLLSDSGFYLCAWSVRGGNSPLHFGNGTRLTVT.

V usage is TRBV5-1 and J usage is TRBJ1-1; TRBD1 might be the D (5 bases). CDR3 length: 13 amino acids. V was trimmed by 3 bases and J by 6 bases, leaving 12 bases between them. The germline V gene has CDR1 SGHRS and CDR2 YFSETQ. CDR3 in DNA: TGCGCCAGCAGCTCAAGCGGGACTCCTGAAGCTTTCTTT. The encoded protein is CASSSSGTPEAFF.

The chain joins TRBV25-1 to TRBJ1-2; 7 nucleotides agree with TRBD1. The CDR3 runs to 13 residues. Germline V gene data show CDR1 as MGHDK and CDR2 as SYGVNS. Trimming removed 3 bases from V and 7 bases from J; junction bases left unmatched: 5. CDR3 coding DNA: TGTGCCAGCAGTGAGAGCCCAGGGGGTGGCTACACCTTC. Its translation is CASSESPGGGYTF.

The rearrangement joins TRBV19 to TRBJ2-1, with D tentatively TRBD1 (6 bases). CDR3 length: 16 amino acids. V was cut by 5 bases and J by 4 bases, with 18 bases left in between. Germline values: CDR1 LNHDA, CDR2 SQIVND (reference sequence). The CDR3 is CASSESDSFFYNEQFF. CDR3 DNA: TGTGCCAGTAGTGAATCGGACAGTTTCTTTTACAATGAGCAGTTCTTC.

The chain employs TRBV19 and TRBJ1-1; D ambiguous. CDR1 LNHDA and CDR2 SQIVND come from the germline V gene (reference sequence). This CDR3 comprises 15 residues. Trimming left V 5 bases short and J 4 bases short, with 17 bases between. The CDR3, as DNA: TGTGCCAGTAGTGACCGGGCAGCCGGAGGCACTGAAGCTTTCTTT. Its translation is CASSDRAAGGTEAFF.

The chain recombines TRBV6-5 with TRBJ2-7, with 11 bases lining up with TRBD2. V gave up 8 bases and J gave up 3 bases; unmatched junction bases: 6. CDR1 and CDR2 (germline): MNHEY, SVGAGI. The CDR3 consists of 14 residues. This chain's CDR3 is CASSSGTSGYEQYF. CDR3 DNA: TGTGCCAGCTCCTCCGGGACTAGCGGCTACGAGCAGTACTTC.

This chain joins TRBV4-2 and TRBJ1-2; D gene unclear. Germline-derived CDR1 and CDR2 are LGHNA and YNFKEQ. V lost 1 base and J 3 bases, leaving 9 bases between the germline ends. This CDR3 has 14 residues. CDR3: CASSQASRDYGYTF. The CDR3 nucleotides are TGTGCCAGCAGCCAAGCCAGCCGAGACTATGGCTACACCTTC.

This sequence joins TRBV28 and TRBJ2-6, with D maybe TRBD2 (6 bases). Germline V gene sequence: CDR1 MDHEN, CDR2 SYDVKM. With 3 bases removed from V and 0 bases from J, the gap between germline ends came to 9 bases. The CDR3 contains 16 residues. In DNA, the CDR3 is TGTGCCAGCAGTTTTAACGGGGGCTCTGGGGCCAACGTCCTGACTTTC. Protein: CASSFNGGSGANVLTF.

DNA for the CDR3: TGTGCCTGGTCCCAGGGGGAATACTATGGCTACACCTTC. Its translation: CAWSQGEYYGYTF. The rearrangement uses TRBV30 and TRBJ1-2; 7 nucleotides match TRBD1. Germline CDR1 GTSNPN, CDR2 SVGIG (reference sequence). V lost 5 bases and J lost 3; bases outside the gene matches: 6. This CDR3 has 13 residues.

The chain carries TRBV7-2 and TRBJ2-7, with 8 nucleotides matching TRBD1. The CDR3 is 15 amino acids. Germline-derived CDR1 and CDR2 are SGHTA and FQGNSA. J gave up 3 bases and V 4 bases, and 8 bases lay outside the gene matches. This CDR3 is CASSSQDRAFYEQYF. Here the CDR3 DNA reads TGTGCCAGCAGCTCGCAGGACAGGGCCTTCTACGAGCAGTACTTC.